The 14 T cell receptor beta chains presented below share a single source sample, sequenced in a study of blood T cell repertoires in COVID-19. The assay was immunoSEQ multiplex PCR, and TCRdb's table has in-frame clones only and misses some. The table has about 330,000 clones, approximately 87% seen once. Sequencing input: PBMCs or T cells enriched from blood (not recorded which). These receptors were obtained from a woman aged 25 to 45 who had recovered from COVID-19.

The chain links TRBV19 to TRBJ1-2, with unresolved D. Germline V gene data show CDR1 as LNHDA and CDR2 as SQIVND (reference sequence). This CDR3 spans 13 amino acids. V lost 3 bases and J 3 bases, leaving 8 bases between the germline ends. The CDR3 loop is CASSMAGDYGYTF. CDR3 DNA sequence: TGTGCCAGTAGTATGGCAGGCGACTATGGCTACACCTTC.

The V and J genes are TRBV10-3 and TRBJ2-3; 7 nucleotides match TRBD1. Trimming at V came to 9 bases and at J to 3 bases, leaving 6 bases not matched to a gene. CDR3 length: 13 residues. The germline gives CDR1 ENHRY, CDR2 SYGVKD. In DNA form, the CDR3 reads TGTGCCATTAAGGGGGCAAGAACAGATACGCAGTATTTT. It encodes CAIKGARTDTQYF.

V gene TRBV7-2 combines with J gene TRBJ2-7; 7 nucleotides agree with TRBD2. Germline-derived CDR1 and CDR2 are SGHTA and FQGNSA. CDR3 size: 17 residues. V lost 3 bases and J lost 0; bases outside the gene matches: 11. DNA of the CDR3: TGTGCCAGCAGCTTCTCCGGGGGAGGGGCTAGCTCCTACGAGCAGTACTTC. Residues: CASSFSGGGASSYEQYF.

This clone has only one observation. The V gene is TRBV10-3, the J gene TRBJ1-2, with 8 bases identical to TRBD1. Unmatched junction bases numbered 9, after V lost 7 bases and J lost 8 bases. Germline V gene data show CDR1 as ENHRY and CDR2 as SYGVKD. This CDR3 region has 13 residues. CDR3 nucleotide sequence: TGTGCCATCACCCCGGGACAGGCAGGAGGCTACACCTTC. It codes for CAITPGQAGGYTF.

The rearrangement uses TRBV10-3 and TRBJ2-5; D is possibly TRBD1 (5 bases). The CDR3 has 12 residues. Germline-derived CDR1 and CDR2 are ENHRY and SYGVKD. Deletions cut 8 bases from V and 5 bases from J, with 12 bases between. The CDR3 protein is CAIGRALETQYF. In DNA, the CDR3 is TGTGCCATCGGCAGGGCTTTGGAGACCCAGTACTTC.

The chain has TRBV6-4 and TRBJ1-5, with a tentative D call TRBD1 (5 bases). CDR1 is MRHNA, CDR2 SNTAGT, per germline. This CDR3 comprises 15 residues. The V and J ends lost 0 bases and 6 bases respectively, with 12 bases between them. The DNA for the CDR3 is TGTGCCAGCAGTGACTCGACCCAGGGATGTCAGCCCCAGCATTTT. It yields the protein CASSDSTQGCQPQHF.

The CDR3 bases are TGTGCCAGCAGTGACAGGTCCCTCTATGGCTACACCTTC. Encoded protein: CASSDRSLYGYTF. The chain is built from TRBV28 and TRBJ1-2, with a tentative D call TRBD1 (6 bases). The CDR3 consists of 13 residues. Per germline, CDR1 MDHEN and CDR2 SYDVKM. V was pared by 5 bases and J by 4 bases, with 11 bases between.

V gene TRBV11-2 combines with J gene TRBJ2-2, with D hard to call. This CDR3 region has 13 residues. V was trimmed by 0 bases and J by 6 bases, leaving 5 bases between them. The germline V gene encodes CDR1 SGHAT and CDR2 FQNNGV. This CDR3 reads CASSLDRAGELFF. The CDR3 DNA sequence: TGTGCCAGCAGCTTAGATCGGGCCGGGGAGCTGTTTTTT.

This sequence joins TRBV4-1 and TRBJ1-1; possible D gene TRBD1, 6 bases. This CDR3 has 14 residues. V was clipped by 3 bases and J by 6 bases, with 14 bases between them. Germline CDR1 reads MGHRA; CDR2 reads YSYEKL. The CDR3 loop reads CASSQIAGVSEAFF. CDR3 nucleotides: TGCGCCAGCAGCCAGATCGCAGGGGTGTCTGAAGCTTTCTTT.

This clone showed up just once. The chain carries TRBV6-5 and TRBJ1-2; the D gene is possibly TRBD1 (5 bases). Trimming removed 7 bases from V and 6 bases from J, with 15 bases in between. The CDR3 spans 13 residues. CDR1 and CDR2 (germline): MNHEY, SVGAGI. The CDR3 nucleotides read TGTGCCAGCAAGGACGGACAATTTGATGGCTACACCTTC. Protein: CASKDGQFDGYTF.

This clone was found a few times. CDR3 DNA sequence: TGTGCCAGCAGTCCTCGGACAGCGGAGACCCAGTACTTC. It encodes CASSPRTAETQYF. This chain connects TRBV27 to TRBJ2-5; TRBD1 is a possible D gene (6 bases). The CDR3 extends over 13 amino acids. V shed 5 bases and J shed 5 bases, with 12 bases lying between them. Per the germline V gene, CDR1 is MNHEY and CDR2 is SMNVEV (reference sequence).

CDR3 DNA sequence: TGTGCCAGCAGCCAAGTACAGGGGCCTGACAATGAGCAGTTCTTC. It is translated as CASSQVQGPDNEQFF. This chain uses TRBV4-2 with TRBJ2-1; TRBD1 matches at 7 bases. Per the germline V gene, CDR1 is LGHNA and CDR2 is YNFKEQ. The trim removed 1 base at V and 5 bases at J, leaving 5 bases unmatched. This CDR3 region has 15 residues.

The chain links TRBV6-5 to TRBJ2-5, with a possible D match to TRBD2 (6 bases). V gave up 8 bases and J gave up 5 bases, with 15 bases separating them. Germline V lookup: CDR1 MNHEY, CDR2 SVGAGI. CDR3 length: 13 amino acids. The CDR3 DNA reads TGTGCCAGCTGCCAGGACTATGCGGAGACCCAGTACTTC. Protein product: CASCQDYAETQYF.

This clone was seen once. The chain links TRBV7-8 to TRBJ1-2, with 8 nucleotides matching TRBD1. CDR3 size: 14 residues. Germline trimming cut 6 bases from V and 7 bases from J; bases unmatched to any gene: 10. Germline CDR1 is SGHVS and CDR2 is FQNEAQ. The CDR3 is CASRRREQGGGYTF. In nucleotides, the CDR3 is TGTGCCAGCAGACGCCGGGAACAGGGGGGTGGCTACACCTTC.